These 21 T cell receptor beta chains were all obtained from the same sample, sequenced in a study of read filtering for tumor transcriptome and immune sequencing. The library was built from about 400 ng RNA with molecular barcoded adaptors for alpha/delta and beta/gamma chains. TCRdb independently ran MiXCR on the reads; one entry per CDR3 protein. The sample contains 43,000 or so distinct CDR3 sequences, more than 10% of which appear only once. The sample comprised a population of CD138-negative cells sorted from bone marrow. These receptors were taken from a donor at least 40 years old with multiple myeloma.

The J gene is TRBJ2-2, the V gene TRBV5-1, with D unclear. Trimming stripped 2 bases from V and 5 bases from J, with 10 bases between. CDR3 length equals 14 residues. The germline V gene has CDR1 SGHRS and CDR2 YFSETQ. CDR3 protein: CASSFGSNTGELFF. The CDR3 region has the DNA TGCGCCAGCAGCTTTGGCAGCAATACCGGGGAGCTGTTTTTT. Combining the CDR3 with reference TRBV5-1 and TRBJ2-2 gives the whole variable domain KAGVTQTPRYLIKTRGQQVTLSCSPISGHRSVSWYQQTPGQGLQFLFEYFSETQRNKGNFPGRFSGRQFSNSRSEMNVSTLELGDSALYLCASSFGSNTGELFFGEGSRLTVL.

This clonotype occurred many times. The V call is TRBV25-1, the J call TRBJ2-2; 12 positions match TRBD2. After removal of 6 bases from V and 5 bases from J, the junction contained 4 bases not matched to a gene. This CDR3 region has 15 residues. CDR1 MGHDK and CDR2 SYGVNS come from the germline V gene. CDR3 coding DNA: TGTGCCAGCAGGCCTAGCGGGAGGGAAACCGGGGAGCTGTTTTTT. It specifies CASRPSGRETGELFF.

This clonotype occurred many times. The chain combines TRBV6-5 with TRBJ2-5, with 10 bases that match TRBD2. The CDR3 has 16 residues. The germline CDR1 and CDR2 sequences are MNHEY and SVGAGI. The V segment lost 6 bases and the J segment 0 bases; nucleotides outside the gene matches: 7. The DNA of the CDR3 is TGTGCCAGCAGCCGCGGACTAGCGGAGTACCAAGAGACCCAGTACTTC. Protein product: CASSRGLAEYQETQYF.

Only a few counts were recorded for this clonotype. A much larger clone lies one base from this, so it may be a read error. The V gene is TRBV30, the J gene TRBJ2-1, with D possibly matching TRBD1 (6 bases). Looked up from germline, CDR1 is GTSNPN and CDR2 is SVGIG (reference sequence). There are 13 residues in the CDR3. This CDR3 is CAWSDNRDNGQFF. The DNA for the CDR3 is TGTGCCTGGAGCGATAACAGGGATAATGGGCAGTTCTTC. Full variable domain (missing parts from reference TRBV30 and TRBJ2-1): SQTIHQWPATLVQPVGSPLSLECTVEGTSNPNLYWYRQAAGRGLQLLFYSVGIGQISSEVPQNLSASRPQDRQFILSSKKLLLSDSGFYLCAWSDNRDNGQFFGPGTRLTVL.

The chain couples TRBV15 to TRBJ1-4, with 7 bases matching TRBD1. The germline V gene has CDR1 LNHNV and CDR2 YYDKDF (reference sequence). This CDR3 comprises 16 residues. Trimming removed 5 bases from V and 3 bases from J; junction bases left unmatched: 9. CDR3 nucleotide sequence: TGTGCCACCAGCGAGACAGGGAGGTCGGCTAATGAAAAACTGTTTTTT. Protein sequence: CATSETGRSANEKLFF.

There are many counts of this clonotype. The J gene is TRBJ2-7, the V gene TRBV11-2, with D possibly being TRBD1 (5 bases). Per germline, CDR1 SGHAT and CDR2 FQNNGV. The ends were cut back, 2 bases at V and 1 base at J, with 6 bases in the middle. The CDR3 runs to 13 residues. CDR3 amino acids: CASSLRQSYEQYF. In DNA, the CDR3 is TGTGCCAGCAGCTTACGACAGTCCTACGAGCAGTACTTC.

Ten or more counts support this clonotype. V and J are TRBV7-9 and TRBJ2-1; 10 bases are a match to TRBD2. Germline V gene data show CDR1 as SEHNR and CDR2 as FQNEAQ (reference sequence). The CDR3 is made up of 14 amino acids. Unmatched junction bases numbered 4, after V lost 3 bases and J lost 8 bases. CDR3 in amino acids: CASSFPGTSDEQFF. The CDR3 DNA sequence: TGTGCCAGCAGCTTTCCCGGGACTAGCGATGAGCAGTTCTTC.

This clonotype was observed at least ten times. V gene TRBV15 combines with J gene TRBJ1-4; no clear D. V lost 8 bases and J lost 1, with 11 bases in between. Germline CDR1 reads LNHNV; CDR2 reads YYDKDF (reference sequence). The CDR3 consists of 14 residues. The CDR3 region is CATQAIGTNEKLFF. The CDR3 DNA follows: TGTGCCACCCAAGCCATCGGAACTAATGAAAAACTGTTTTTT. The variable domain in full, completed from reference TRBV15 and TRBJ1-4, reads DAMVIQNPRYQVTQFGKPVTLSCSQTLNHNVMYWYQQKSSQAPKLLFHYYDKDFNNEADTPDNFQSRRPNTSFCFLDIRSPGLGDTAMYLCATQAIGTNEKLFFGSGTQLSVL.

The rearrangement links TRBV6-5 to TRBJ2-7; a weak D match, TRBD2 (5 bases). V was shortened by 4 bases and J by 0 bases, with 10 bases between the two germline ends. This CDR3 has 14 amino acids. Per germline, CDR1 MNHEY and CDR2 SVGAGI. Here the CDR3 DNA reads TGTGCCAGCAGTTTGTCCGGGATCTCCTACGAGCAGTACTTC. Translated: CASSLSGISYEQYF.

This clonotype was counted ten times or more. This sequence joins TRBV27 and TRBJ2-7, with TRBD2 matching over 14 bases. Germline CDR1 and CDR2: MNHEY and SMNVEV (reference sequence). After removal of 3 bases from V and 5 bases from J, the junction contained 3 bases not matched to a gene. The CDR3 spans 15 residues. The CDR3 here is CASSLGLAGVNEQYF. The DNA for the CDR3 is TGTGCCAGCAGTTTGGGACTAGCGGGAGTGAACGAGCAGTACTTC.

This clonotype was observed at least ten times. The chain uses TRBV29-1 and TRBJ2-5, with a tentative D call TRBD1 (5 bases). V lost 3 bases and J lost 2, with 7 bases in between. Per germline, CDR1 SQVTM and CDR2 ANQGSEA. The length of the CDR3 is 12 residues. The CDR3 sequence is CSVDRQQETQYF. The CDR3 DNA is TGCAGCGTTGATAGACAGCAAGAGACCCAGTACTTC.

Of note for this clonotype: A read error may be the cause here, since a much bigger clone is one base away. The chain has TRBV7-6 and TRBJ2-5; TRBD2 matches 8 bases. The CDR3 is made up of 16 amino acids. CDR1 is SGHVS and CDR2 is FNYEAQ in the germline V gene. The CDR3 DNA sequence: TGTGCCAGCAGCCCCTTAGCGGGAACAGGCAGAGAGATCCAGTACTTC. This gives the protein CASSPLAGTGREIQYF. The variable domain in full, with the rest retrieved from reference TRBV7-6 and TRBJ2-5, is GAGVSQSPRYKVTKRGQDVALRCDPISGHVSLYWYRQALGQGPEFLTYFNYEAQQDKSGLPNDRFSAERPEGSISTLTIQRTEQRDSAMYRCASSPLAGTGREIQYFGPGTRLLVL.

This clonotype appeared many times. V gene TRBV2 combines with J gene TRBJ1-1, with a weak D call TRBD1 (6 bases). CDR1 and CDR2 from the germline V gene are SNHLY and FYNNEI. Between the trimmed V and J ends, which lost 7 bases and 0 bases, there was a span of 12 bases. The length of the CDR3 is 14 residues. The DNA for the CDR3 is TGTGCCAGCACCCGACAGGTTCTGAACACTGAAGCTTTCTTT. Amino acid sequence: CASTRQVLNTEAFF.

Points on this clonotype: A much larger clone differs by one base, so this may be a read error. This chain uses TRBV7-8 with TRBJ1-6, with 7 bases fitting TRBD1. The CDR3 has 15 residues. Germline V gene sequence: CDR1 SGHVS, CDR2 FQNEAQ. V lost 8 bases to trimming and J lost 5 bases; unmatched junction nucleotides: 9. The CDR3 spells CASGSGQINNSPLHF. The CDR3 coding sequence is TGTGCCAGCGGCTCGGGACAGATAAATAATTCACCCCTCCACTTT.

As concerns this clonotype: A much larger clone sits a single nucleotide away, making a read error possible. The chain couples TRBV7-2 to TRBJ2-7; D remains ambiguous. This CDR3 region has 15 residues. Germline CDR1 is SGHTA and CDR2 is FQGNSA. The CDR3 sequence: CASSKDGPSSYEQCF. The DNA for the CDR3 is TGTGCCAGCAGCAAGGACGGACCGAGCTCCTACGAGCAGTGCTTC.

This clonotype was detected ten times or more. The rearrangement uses TRBV19 and TRBJ2-3; no reliable D call. CDR3 length: 16 residues. V dropped 4 bases and J dropped 2 bases, with 16 bases sitting between them. Germline CDR1 LNHDA, CDR2 SQIVND (reference sequence). The CDR3 loop is CASSTQRVAPTDTQYF. CDR3 bases: TGTGCCAGTAGTACCCAACGGGTGGCACCCACAGATACGCAGTATTTT.

The sample holds a few counts of this clonotype. In this CDR3 the conserved last residue, phenylalanine or tryptophan, is missing, so a read error is likely. The J gene is TRBJ2-5, the V gene TRBV6-6, with D tentatively TRBD2 (5 bases). Trimming stripped 2 bases from V and 1 base from J, with 8 bases between. The CDR3 length is 14 residues. Germline CDR1 reads MNHNY; CDR2 reads SVGAGI (reference sequence). The CDR3 sequence: CASSYGGLQETQYL. The CDR3 nucleotides are TGTGCCAGCAGTTACGGCGGACTCCAAGAGACCCAGTACCTC.

Comments on this clonotype: Its ends do not fully match the called genes, so a read error is possible. The chain carries TRBV7-9 and TRBJ2-1, with D possibly matching TRBD2 (6 bases). The V gene's germline CDR1 is SEHNR and CDR2 FQNEAQ (reference sequence). The CDR3 totals 14 residues. DNA for the CDR3: TGCGCCAGCAGCTTAGCGGTGGGAGTGAATGAGCAGCTCTTC. Its translation: CASSLAVGVNEQLF.

There are a few counts of this clonotype. A much larger clone sits a single nucleotide away, making a read error possible. The chain recombines TRBV18 with TRBJ2-1; D may be TRBD1 (5 bases). Germline CDR1 and CDR2: KGHSH and LQKENI. The CDR3 consists of 14 residues. CDR3 in amino acids: CASSPTGPYNGQFF. The CDR3 DNA follows: TGTGCCAGCTCACCTACAGGCCCCTACAATGGGCAGTTCTTC.

For this clonotype: A much bigger clone sits one base away, suggesting this may be a read error. This chain joins TRBV6-2 or TRBV6-3 and TRBJ1-1; 7 bases match TRBD1. This CDR3 is 14 amino acids long. Germline V gene data show CDR1 as MNHEY and CDR2 as SVGEGT. The CDR3 is CASSSTGENTKAFF. DNA of the CDR3: TGTGCCAGCAGTTCCACAGGGGAGAACACTAAAGCTTTCTTT.

The table lists this clonotype with a few counts. The CDR3 carries no conserved terminal phenylalanine or tryptophan, so it likely arises from a read error. Because the CDR3's place on the DNA is in doubt, the DNA is left out and the CDR3 is given as listed by TCRdb. The chain links TRBV7-6 to TRBJ2-1; the table's D call, TRBD2, was not checked against the DNA. Germline loops: CDR1 SGHVS, CDR2 FNYEAQ. Inclusive of both ends, the CDR3 amounts to 13 amino acids. The CDR3 here is CASSLGTLDEQIY.